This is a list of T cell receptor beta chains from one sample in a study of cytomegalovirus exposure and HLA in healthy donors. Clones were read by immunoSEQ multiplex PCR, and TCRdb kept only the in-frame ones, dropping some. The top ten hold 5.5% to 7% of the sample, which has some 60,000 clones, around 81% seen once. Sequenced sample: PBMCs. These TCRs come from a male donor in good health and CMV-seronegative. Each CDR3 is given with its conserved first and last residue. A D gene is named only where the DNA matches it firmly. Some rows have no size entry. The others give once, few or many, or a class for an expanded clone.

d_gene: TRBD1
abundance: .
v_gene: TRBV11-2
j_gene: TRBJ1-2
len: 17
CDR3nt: TGTGCCAGCAGCCAACCGGGACAGGGGGCGCGAATCTATGGCTACACCTTC
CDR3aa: CASSQPGQGARIYGYTF

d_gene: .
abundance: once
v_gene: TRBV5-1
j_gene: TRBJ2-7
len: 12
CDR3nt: TGCGCCAGCAGCTTGAGGGGTTACGAGCAGTACTTC
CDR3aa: CASSLRGYEQYF

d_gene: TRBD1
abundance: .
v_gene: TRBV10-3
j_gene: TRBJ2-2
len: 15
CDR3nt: TGTGCCATCAGCCAGACAGGGTCAGGGACCGGGGAGCTGTTTTTT
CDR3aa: CAISQTGSGTGELFF

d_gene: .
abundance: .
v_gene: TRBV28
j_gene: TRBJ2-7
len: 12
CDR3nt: TGTGCCAGCTTCGACATCTCCTACGAGCAGTACTTC
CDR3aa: CASFDISYEQYF

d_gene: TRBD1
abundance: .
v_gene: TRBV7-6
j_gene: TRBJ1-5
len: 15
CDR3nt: TGTGCCAGCAGCCCCGGACAGGGCAGTAATCAGCCCCAGCATTTT
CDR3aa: CASSPGQGSNQPQHF

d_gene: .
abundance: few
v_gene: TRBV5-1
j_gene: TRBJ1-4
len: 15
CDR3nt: TGCGCCAGCAGCTTGGATCTTACAGAAGATGAAAAACTGTTTTTT
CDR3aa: CASSLDLTEDEKLFF

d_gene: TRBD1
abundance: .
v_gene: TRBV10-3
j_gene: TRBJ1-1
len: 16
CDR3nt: TGTGCCATCAGTGAGTCGCTGGGACAGGGCAGATCTGAAGCTTTCTTT
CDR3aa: CAISESLGQGRSEAFF

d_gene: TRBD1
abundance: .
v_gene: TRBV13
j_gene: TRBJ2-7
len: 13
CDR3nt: TGTGCCAGCAAGACAGGGGGCGCATACGAGCAGTACTTC
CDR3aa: CASKTGGAYEQYF

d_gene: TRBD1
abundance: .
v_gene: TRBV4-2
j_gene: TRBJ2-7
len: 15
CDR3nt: TGTGCCAGCAGCCAAGTACAGGGGGCCGTCTACGAGCAGTACTTC
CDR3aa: CASSQVQGAVYEQYF

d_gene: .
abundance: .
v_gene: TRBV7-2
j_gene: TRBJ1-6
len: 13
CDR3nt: TGTGCCAGCAGCTTAGATATCAATTCACCCCTCCACTTT
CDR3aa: CASSLDINSPLHF

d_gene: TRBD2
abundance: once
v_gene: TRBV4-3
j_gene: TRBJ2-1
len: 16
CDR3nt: TGCGCCAGCAGCCCTCTCTTAGCGGGGGGAATCAATGAGCAGTTCTTC
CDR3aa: CASSPLLAGGINEQFF

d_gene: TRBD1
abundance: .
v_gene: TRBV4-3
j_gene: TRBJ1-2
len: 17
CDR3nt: TGCGCCAGCAGCCACGTAACAGGGGGCGCGCAGTCCTATGGCTACACCTTC
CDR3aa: CASSHVTGGAQSYGYTF

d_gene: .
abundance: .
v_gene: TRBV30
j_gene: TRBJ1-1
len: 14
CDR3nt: TGTGCCTGGACCCTGACAATGGCCTACACTGAAGCTTTCTTT
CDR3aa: CAWTLTMAYTEAFF

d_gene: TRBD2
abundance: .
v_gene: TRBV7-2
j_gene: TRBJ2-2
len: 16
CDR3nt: TGTGCCAGCTGGCTAGCGGGGGGAGTGAACACCGGGGAGCTGTTTTTT
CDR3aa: CASWLAGGVNTGELFF

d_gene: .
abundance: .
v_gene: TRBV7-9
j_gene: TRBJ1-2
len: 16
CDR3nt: TGTGCCAGCAGCTTAGACATGGGGCGAGGTAACTATGGCTACACCTTC
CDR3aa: CASSLDMGRGNYGYTF

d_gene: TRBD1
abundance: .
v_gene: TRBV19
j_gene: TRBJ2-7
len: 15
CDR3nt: TGTGCCAGTAGTATAAGGCACGACAGGGGTTACGAGCAGTACTTC
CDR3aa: CASSIRHDRGYEQYF

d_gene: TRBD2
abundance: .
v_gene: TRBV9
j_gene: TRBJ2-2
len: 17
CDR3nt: TGTGCCAGCAGCATCCCGGGACTAGCGGTTAACACCGGGGAGCTGTTTTTT
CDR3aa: CASSIPGLAVNTGELFF

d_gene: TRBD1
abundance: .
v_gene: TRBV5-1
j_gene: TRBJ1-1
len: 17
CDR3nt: TGCGCCAGCAGCTTGGAGGGGACAGGGGGCTTTAAGACTGAAGCTTTCTTT
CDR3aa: CASSLEGTGGFKTEAFF

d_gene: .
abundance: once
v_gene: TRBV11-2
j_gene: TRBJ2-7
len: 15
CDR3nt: TGTGCCAGCAGCTCCGCAGGGGCCGCTTCCTACGAGCAGTACTTC
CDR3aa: CASSSAGAASYEQYF

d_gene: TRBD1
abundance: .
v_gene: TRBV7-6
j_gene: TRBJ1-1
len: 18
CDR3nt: TGTGCCAGCAGCTTACAAAGGGTGACAGGGGGAAGGGGCACTGAAGCTTTCTTT
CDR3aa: CASSLQRVTGGRGTEAFF

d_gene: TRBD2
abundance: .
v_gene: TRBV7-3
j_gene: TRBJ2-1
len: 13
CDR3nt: TGTGCCAGCAGGGTGCAAACTAGCGTGGAGCAGTTCTTC
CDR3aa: CASRVQTSVEQFF

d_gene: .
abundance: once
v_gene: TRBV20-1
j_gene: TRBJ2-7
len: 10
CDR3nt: TGCAGTGCAGGGGACTACGAGCAGTACTTC
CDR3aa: CSAGDYEQYF

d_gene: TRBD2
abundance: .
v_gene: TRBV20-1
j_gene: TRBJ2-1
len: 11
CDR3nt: TGCAGTGCCGGGAGGGGAAGTGAGCAGTTCTTC
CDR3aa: CSAGRGSEQFF

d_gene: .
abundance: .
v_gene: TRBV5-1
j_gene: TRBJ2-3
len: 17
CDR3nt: TGCGCCAGCAGCTCCCGTCGTGGGGCGGGGGCTGCAGATACGCAGTATTTT
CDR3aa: CASSSRRGAGAADTQYF